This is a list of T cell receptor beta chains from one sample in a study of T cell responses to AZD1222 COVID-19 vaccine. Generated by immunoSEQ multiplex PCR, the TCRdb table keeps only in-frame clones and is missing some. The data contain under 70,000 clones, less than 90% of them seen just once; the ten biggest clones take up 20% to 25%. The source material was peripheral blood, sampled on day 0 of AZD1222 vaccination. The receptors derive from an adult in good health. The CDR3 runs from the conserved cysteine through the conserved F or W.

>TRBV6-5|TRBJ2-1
CASIRDRGRNEQFF
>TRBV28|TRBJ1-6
CASRQTRAYNSPLHF
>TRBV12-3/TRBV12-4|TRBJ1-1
CASSLGASEAFF
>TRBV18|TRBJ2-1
CASSPGTSGAPYSYNEQFF
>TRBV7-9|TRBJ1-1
CAIGAEAFF
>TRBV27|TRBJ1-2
CASSYSDRVGYGYTF
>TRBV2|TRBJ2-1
CASTRLAGNNEQFF
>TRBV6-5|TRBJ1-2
CASTARKGYGYTF
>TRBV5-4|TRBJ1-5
CASSLDGTDSNQPQHF
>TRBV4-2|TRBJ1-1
CASSQTAKNTEAFF
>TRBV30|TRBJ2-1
CAWSRQHNEQFF
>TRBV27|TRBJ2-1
CASSLMGPTYNEQFF
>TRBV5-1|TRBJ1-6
CASSGRGRGDNSPLHF
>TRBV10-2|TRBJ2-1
CASSEEGYEQFF
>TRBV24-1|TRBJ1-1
CATSGGVQATNTEAFF
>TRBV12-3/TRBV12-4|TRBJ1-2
CASSWTGDGYTF
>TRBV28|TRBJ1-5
CASSLGAGRNQPQHF
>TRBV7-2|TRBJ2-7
CASSVQTSSLEQYF
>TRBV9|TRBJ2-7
CASSAGQGGYEQYF
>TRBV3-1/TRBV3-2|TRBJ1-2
CASSPGTGLGYTF
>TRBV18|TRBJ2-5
CASSLQQGSQETQYF
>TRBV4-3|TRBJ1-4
CASSQAWDRVHEKLFF
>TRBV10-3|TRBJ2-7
CATRPNTAGTDEQYF
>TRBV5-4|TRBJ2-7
CASSLAEGAYEQYF
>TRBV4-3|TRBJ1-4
CASSQDRPRGTEKLFF
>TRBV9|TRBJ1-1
CASSPRQLNTEAFF
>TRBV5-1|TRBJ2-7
CASSTQAGVGEQYF
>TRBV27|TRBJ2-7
CASSPRSSSAYEQYF
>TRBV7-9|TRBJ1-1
CASSLLGYGAFF
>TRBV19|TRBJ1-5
CASTVGQGVQPQHF
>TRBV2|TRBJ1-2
CASRRGEGPSYGYTF
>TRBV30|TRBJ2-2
CAWSWGGELFF
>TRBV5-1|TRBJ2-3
CASSSGTARTDTQYF
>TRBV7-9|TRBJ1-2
CASSLITAEPNYGYTF
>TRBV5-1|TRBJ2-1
CASSLPYNEQFF
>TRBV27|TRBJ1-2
CASSLKGGGTGVYGYTF
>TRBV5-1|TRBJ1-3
CASSPMTGPSGNTIYF
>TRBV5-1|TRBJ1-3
CASSGQELGNTIYF
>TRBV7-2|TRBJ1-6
CASSLGPGLGSYNSPLHF
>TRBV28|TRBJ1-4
CASSPQGETNEKLFF
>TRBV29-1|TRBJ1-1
CSVVQGWLAEAFF
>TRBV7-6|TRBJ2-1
CASSIEYNEQFF